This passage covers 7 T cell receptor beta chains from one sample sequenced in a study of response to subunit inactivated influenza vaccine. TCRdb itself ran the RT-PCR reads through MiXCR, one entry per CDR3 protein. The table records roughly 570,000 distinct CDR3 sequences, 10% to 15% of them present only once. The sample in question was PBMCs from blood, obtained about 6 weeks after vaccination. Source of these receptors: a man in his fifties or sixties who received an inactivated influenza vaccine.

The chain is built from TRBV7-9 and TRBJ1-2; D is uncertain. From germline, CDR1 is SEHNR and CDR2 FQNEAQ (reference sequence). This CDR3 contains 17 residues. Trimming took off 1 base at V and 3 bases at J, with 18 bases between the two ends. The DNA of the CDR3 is TGTGCCAGCAGCTTAGTCCCCCGTGGGCAGGAGTACTATGGCTACACCTTC. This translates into CASSLVPRGQEYYGYTF.

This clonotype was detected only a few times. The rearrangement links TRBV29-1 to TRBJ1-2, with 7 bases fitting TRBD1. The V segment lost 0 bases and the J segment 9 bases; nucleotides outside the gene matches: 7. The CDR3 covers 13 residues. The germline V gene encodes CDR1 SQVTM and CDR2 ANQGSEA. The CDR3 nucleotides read TGCAGCGTTGAAGATCACCAGACAGGGAGCTACACCTTC. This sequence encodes CSVEDHQTGSYTF.

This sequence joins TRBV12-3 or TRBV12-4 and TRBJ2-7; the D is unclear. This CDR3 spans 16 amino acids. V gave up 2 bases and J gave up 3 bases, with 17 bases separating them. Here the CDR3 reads CASSLSPDPPHYEQYF. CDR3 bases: TGTGCCAGCAGTTTAAGCCCAGACCCACCCCACTACGAGCAGTACTTC.

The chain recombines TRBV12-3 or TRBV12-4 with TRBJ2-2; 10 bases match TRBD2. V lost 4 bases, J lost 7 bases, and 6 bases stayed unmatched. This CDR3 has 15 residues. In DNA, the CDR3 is TGTGCCAGCAGTTGGCTAGCGGGAGAAATCGGGGAGCTGTTTTTT. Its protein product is CASSWLAGEIGELFF.

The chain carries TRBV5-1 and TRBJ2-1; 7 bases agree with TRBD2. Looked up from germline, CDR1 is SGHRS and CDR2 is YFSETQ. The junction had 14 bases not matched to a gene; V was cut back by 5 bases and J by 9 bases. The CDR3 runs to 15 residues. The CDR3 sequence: CASRWGGSQAGEQFF. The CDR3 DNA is TGCGCCAGCAGATGGGGGGGGTCACAGGCTGGTGAGCAGTTCTTC.

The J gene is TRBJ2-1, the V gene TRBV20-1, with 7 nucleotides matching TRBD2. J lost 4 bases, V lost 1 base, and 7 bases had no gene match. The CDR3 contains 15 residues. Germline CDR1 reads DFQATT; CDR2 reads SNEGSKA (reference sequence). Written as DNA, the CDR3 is TGCAGTGCTAGAGTGTCGGGACTACAGTACAATGAGCAGTTCTTC. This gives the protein CSARVSGLQYNEQFF.

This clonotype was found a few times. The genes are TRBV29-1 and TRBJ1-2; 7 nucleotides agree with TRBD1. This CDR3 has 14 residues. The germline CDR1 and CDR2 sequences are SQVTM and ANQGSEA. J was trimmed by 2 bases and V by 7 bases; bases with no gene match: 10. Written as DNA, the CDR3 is TGCAGCGCCCCCCTATCGACAGGGAACTATGGCTACACCTTC. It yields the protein CSAPLSTGNYGYTF.